Shown below are 18 T cell receptor beta chains from a single sample sequenced in a study of blood T cell repertoires in COVID-19. Method: immunoSEQ multiplex PCR; TCRdb's copy keeps in-frame clones and lacks some. Among approximately 300,000 clones listed, roughly 86% were seen once. Sample: PBMCs or T cells enriched from blood (not recorded which). Source of these receptors: a woman aged 18 to 35 who had recovered from COVID-19.

The chain is built from TRBV7-9 and TRBJ2-1; D is possibly TRBD1 (5 bases). The germline CDR1 and CDR2 sequences are SEHNR and FQNEAQ (reference sequence). V dropped 4 bases and J dropped 3 bases, with 10 bases sitting between them. The CDR3 has 14 residues. CDR3 nucleotides: TGTGCCAGCAGCTCGACAGTAAACTACAATGAGCAGTTCTTC. Translating it yields CASSSTVNYNEQFF.

The chain has TRBV19 and TRBJ1-1; D is uncertain. This CDR3 spans 14 amino acids. The V end lost 5 bases, the J end lost 2 bases, and 12 bases lay between the germline ends. Germline CDR1 reads LNHDA; CDR2 reads SQIVND (reference sequence). For the CDR3, the DNA is TGTGCCAGTAGTCCAGGCCCTCCTAACACTGAAGCTTTCTTT. It encodes CASSPGPPNTEAFF. Full variable domain (missing parts from reference TRBV19 and TRBJ1-1): DGGITQSPKYLFRKEGQNVTLSCEQNLNHDAMYWYRQDPGQGLRLIYYSQIVNDFQKGDIAEGYSVSREKKESFPLTVTSAQKNPTAFYLCASSPGPPNTEAFFGQGTRLTVV.

The rearrangement uses TRBV9 and TRBJ2-7, with 8 bases aligning to TRBD2. This CDR3 has 18 residues. The trim removed 3 bases at V and 7 bases at J, leaving 21 bases unmatched. Germline CDR1 and CDR2: SGDLS and YYNGEE. DNA for the CDR3: TGTGCCAGCAGCGCCCCGGGCGGGGGGACCACATCGAGCATGGAGCAGTACTTC. Amino acid sequence: CASSAPGGGTTSSMEQYF. Full variable domain (outside the CDR3, taken from reference TRBV9 and TRBJ2-7): DSGVTQTPKHLITATGQRVTLRCSPRSGDLSVYWYQQSLDQGLQFLIQYYNGEERAKGNILERFSAQQFPDLHSELNLSSLELGDSALYFCASSAPGGGTTSSMEQYFGPGTRLTVT.

The chain joins TRBV19 to TRBJ2-5; TRBD1 aligns across 7 bases. The CDR3 totals 15 residues. Germline V CDR1 and CDR2: LNHDA, SQIVND (reference sequence). Trimming took 3 bases from V and 4 from J; bases not matched to a gene: 8. The CDR3 reads CASSIVTGNLETQYF. In DNA, the CDR3 is TGTGCCAGTAGTATCGTGACAGGGAATTTAGAGACCCAGTACTTC.

This clone was seen more than once but under ten times. CDR3 sequence: CASSLAAGNTDTQYF. The CDR3 nucleotides read TGTGCCAGCAGCTTAGCAGCGGGGAACACAGATACGCAGTATTTT. The J gene is TRBJ2-3, the V gene TRBV7-9; the match to TRBD2 covers 7 bases. CDR1 and CDR2 from the germline V gene are SEHNR and FQNEAQ (reference sequence). The CDR3 extends over 15 amino acids. Trimming at V came to 0 bases and at J to 2 bases, leaving 2 bases not matched to a gene. The variable domain in full, completed from reference TRBV7-9 and TRBJ2-3, reads DTGVSQNPRHKITKRGQNVTFRCDPISEHNRLYWYRQTLGQGPEFLTYFQNEAQLEKSRLLSDRFSAERPKGSFSTLEIQRTEQGDSAMYLCASSLAAGNTDTQYFGPGTRLTVL.

The V gene is TRBV19, the J gene TRBJ2-4; tentative D call: TRBD2 (7 bases). Germline-derived CDR1 and CDR2 are LNHDA and SQIVND (reference sequence). The CDR3 runs 14 residues. The V end was cut by 10 bases, the J end by 1 base, with 14 bases between. Here the CDR3 reads CATLGGAAKNIQYF. CDR3 DNA sequence: TGTGCCACTCTTGGGGGGGCGGCCAAAAACATTCAGTACTTC. Drawing the rest from reference TRBV19 and TRBJ2-4, the complete variable domain is DGGITQSPKYLFRKEGQNVTLSCEQNLNHDAMYWYRQDPGQGLRLIYYSQIVNDFQKGDIAEGYSVSREKKESFPLTVTSAQKNPTAFYLCATLGGAAKNIQYFGAGTRLSVL.

The chain combines TRBV9 with TRBJ1-4; maybe TRBD1 (6 bases). The length of the CDR3 is 12 residues. The germline V gene encodes CDR1 SGDLS and CDR2 YYNGEE. V was shortened by 4 bases and J by 8 bases, with 9 bases between the two germline ends. CDR3 region: CASSPRGEKLFF. CDR3 in DNA: TGTGCCAGCAGCCCCAGGGGCGAAAAACTGTTTTTT.

The chain employs TRBV7-3 and TRBJ1-6; no reliable D call. Per germline, CDR1 SGHTA and CDR2 FQGTGA. The V and J ends lost 5 bases and 0 bases respectively, with 14 bases between them. CDR3 length: 17 amino acids. The CDR3 DNA reads as TGTGCCAGCAGCCCGGGAATGCTAAGCTCCTATAATTCACCCCTCCACTTT. Translating it yields CASSPGMLSSYNSPLHF.

This chain uses TRBV27 with TRBJ2-3, with 7 nucleotides matching TRBD2. Trimming took 6 bases from V and 6 from J; bases not matched to a gene: 12. The CDR3 runs 15 residues. CDR1 and CDR2 from the germline V gene are MNHEY and SMNVEV (reference sequence). DNA for the CDR3: TGTGCCAGCAGCCCGTGGGTCGGGGGGAGGGATACGCAGTATTTT. Protein sequence: CASSPWVGGRDTQYF.

V is TRBV5-1 and J is TRBJ1-2; no firm D call. Germline CDR1 reads SGHRS; CDR2 reads YFSETQ. The CDR3 is 14 amino acids. V was cut by 0 bases and J by 4 bases, with 10 bases left in between. CDR3 sequence: CASSLAEIRYGYTF. CDR3 in DNA: TGCGCCAGCAGCTTGGCCGAGATCCGCTATGGCTACACCTTC.

The chain combines TRBV4-3 with TRBJ1-2; 8 nucleotides match TRBD1. Germline-derived CDR1 and CDR2 are LGHNA and YSLEER. This CDR3 has 15 amino acids. The junction had 5 bases not matched to a gene; V was cut back by 0 bases and J by 5 bases. The CDR3 bases are TGCGCCAGCAGCCAAGATCTTCAGGGGGCTTATGGCTACACCTTC. This sequence encodes CASSQDLQGAYGYTF.

This chain joins TRBV5-1 and TRBJ2-1; possible D gene TRBD1, 5 bases. Trimming took 2 bases from V and 6 from J, leaving 15 bases between them. This CDR3 spans 15 amino acids. Looked up from germline, CDR1 is SGHRS and CDR2 is YFSETQ. The CDR3 spells CASSFVTDLSNEQFF. The CDR3 DNA follows: TGCGCCAGCAGCTTTGTGACAGACCTATCCAATGAGCAGTTCTTC.

The rearrangement uses TRBV19 and TRBJ2-1; 7 bases are shared with TRBD2. This CDR3 is 16 amino acids long. Germline V CDR1 and CDR2: LNHDA, SQIVND (reference sequence). J was trimmed by 7 bases and V by 5 bases; bases with no gene match: 14. The CDR3 bases are TGTGCCAGTAGTCTCTCCCTTCGCGGGAGTCGTAATGAGCAGTTCTTC. Amino acid sequence: CASSLSLRGSRNEQFF.

The V gene is TRBV3-1 (or the pseudogene TRBV3-2), the J gene TRBJ1-4; TRBD1 aligns across 8 bases. Trimming cost V 1 base and J 4 bases; bases outside gene matches: 5. CDR3 length: 16 residues. Germline-derived CDR1 and CDR2 are LGHDT and YNNKEL (reference sequence). CDR3 sequence (DNA): TGTGCCAGCAGCCAAGTGGTCACAGGGGGTAATGAAAAACTGTTTTTT. This sequence encodes CASSQVVTGGNEKLFF.

V is TRBV6-4 and J is TRBJ2-1; the match to TRBD2 covers 7 bases. Germline V gene data show CDR1 as MRHNA and CDR2 as SNTAGT. V was clipped by 6 bases and J by 2 bases; unmatched bases: 7. CDR3 length: 15 amino acids. CDR3 sequence reads: CASSREVGPYNEQFF. The CDR3 DNA reads as TGTGCCAGCAGCCGGGAGGTAGGGCCCTACAATGAGCAGTTCTTC.

The chain carries TRBV3-1 (or the pseudogene TRBV3-2) and TRBJ1-2, with 11 bases aligning to TRBD1. J lost 8 bases, V lost 3 bases, and 5 bases had no gene match. Germline V CDR1 and CDR2: LGHDT, YNNKEL (reference sequence). CDR3 size: 14 residues. The CDR3 protein is CASSHGQGALGYTF. The CDR3 bases are TGTGCCAGCAGCCACGGACAGGGGGCTTTGGGCTACACCTTC.

The chain employs TRBV9 and TRBJ1-2, with 10 bases fitting TRBD1. CDR1 SGDLS and CDR2 YYNGEE come from the germline V gene. This CDR3 is built from 15 residues. Trimming took 0 bases from V and 5 from J; bases not matched to a gene: 4. The CDR3 DNA follows: TGTGCCAGCAGCGTAGGAAGGACAGGGGGGTATGGCTACACCTTC. Translating it yields CASSVGRTGGYGYTF.

The CDR3: CASSLVWGRYNEQFF. The DNA for the CDR3 is TGTGCCAGCAGTTTGGTCTGGGGGAGGTACAATGAGCAGTTCTTC. This chain joins TRBV27 and TRBJ2-1; TRBD2 might be the D (6 bases). In germline, CDR1 is MNHEY, CDR2 SMNVEV (reference sequence). Trimming shortened V by 3 bases and J by 4 bases, and 13 bases separated the two germline ends. The CDR3 extends over 15 amino acids.